Below are 31 T cell receptor beta chains sequenced from a single sample in a study of T-cell reconstitution after alpha-beta-depleted transplantation in children. During its preparation, the TCRbeta library received unique molecular identifiers. TCRdb reanalysed the PCR reads using MiXCR and keeps one entry per CDR3 protein. The sample shows approximately 110,000 distinct CDR3 sequences, 23% of them seen only once. This material consisted of PBMCs, mostly from graft donor cells, taken 180 days after TCRalphabeta/CD19-depleted stem cell transplant. These receptors were taken from a male patient under 10 years old who had a stem cell transplant for chronic granulomatous disease, so the T cells may come from the graft donor.

This clonotype was seen a handful of times. V is TRBV29-1 and J is TRBJ2-7, with D uncertain. The CDR3 covers 14 residues. In germline, CDR1 is SQVTM, CDR2 ANQGSEA. V was clipped by 5 bases and J by 5 bases, with 19 bases between them. In DNA form, the CDR3 reads TGCAGCGTTCAACTTTTGGACGGAAGACACGAGCAGTACTTC. This translates into CSVQLLDGRHEQYF.

At least ten counts were recorded for this clonotype. The chain couples TRBV9 to TRBJ1-2; D remains unclear. There are 11 residues in the CDR3. Deletions cut 3 bases from V and 4 bases from J, with 4 bases between. CDR1 is SGDLS and CDR2 is YYNGEE in the germline V gene. The CDR3 spells CASSAGYGYTF. CDR3 coding DNA: TGTGCCAGCAGCGCCGGCTATGGCTACACCTTC.

This clonotype was found many times. The chain is built from TRBV7-9 and TRBJ2-3; 10 nucleotides match TRBD1. V gave up 2 bases and J gave up 4 bases; unmatched junction bases: 6. This CDR3 region has 16 residues. CDR1 and CDR2 (germline): SEHNR, FQNEAQ (reference sequence). CDR3 DNA: TGTGCCAGCAGCTTACTACCGGGACAGGGGCCAGATACGCAGTATTTT. Translating it yields CASSLLPGQGPDTQYF.

This clonotype has a count of ten or more. The chain links TRBV5-1 to TRBJ2-2; 10 positions agree with TRBD2. The CDR3 sequence is 15 residues long. In germline, CDR1 is SGHRS, CDR2 YFSETQ. V lost 4 bases to trimming and J lost 2 bases; unmatched junction nucleotides: 2. The CDR3 reads CASSGLAANTGELFF. The CDR3 DNA follows: TGCGCCAGCAGCGGACTAGCGGCAAACACCGGGGAGCTGTTTTTT.

This clonotype has only a few counts. The CDR3 nucleotides read TGTGCCAGCAGCTTAGAATCCCCGGCCCTCTATGGCTACACCTTC. It specifies CASSLESPALYGYTF. V and J are TRBV7-9 and TRBJ1-2; D uncertain. CDR1 SEHNR and CDR2 FQNEAQ come from the germline V gene (reference sequence). This CDR3 is 15 amino acids long. The ends were cut back, 1 base at V and 4 bases at J, with 13 bases in the middle.

This clonotype has only a few counts. This chain joins TRBV11-2 and TRBJ2-3; TRBD2 agrees at 11 bases. V shed 0 bases and J 0 bases; nucleotides not matched to a gene: 5. CDR1 is SGHAT and CDR2 is FQNNGV in the germline V gene. This CDR3 has 18 amino acids. The DNA of the CDR3 is TGTGCCAGCAGCTTAGATACGACTAGCGGGACTAGCACAGATACGCAGTATTTT. It encodes CASSLDTTSGTSTDTQYF. Based on the CDR3 plus reference TRBV11-2 and TRBJ2-3, the full variable domain is EAGVAQSPRYKIIEKRQSVAFWCNPISGHATLYWYQQILGQGPKLLIQFQNNGVVDDSQLPKDRFSAERLKGVDSTLKIQPAKLEDSAVYLCASSLDTTSGTSTDTQYFGPGTRLTVL.

The chain combines TRBV15 with TRBJ2-2; D may be TRBD1 (5 bases). The CDR3 loop spans 16 amino acids. In germline, CDR1 is LNHNV, CDR2 YYDKDF (reference sequence). Trimming left V 0 bases short and J 4 bases short, with 12 bases between. CDR3 in DNA: TGTGCCACCAGCAGAGATGCAGGGTCTGGCACCGGGGAGCTGTTTTTT. Its protein is CATSRDAGSGTGELFF.

This clonotype was observed a few times. One end of the junction fails to match germline, which may point to a read error. The chain combines TRBV6-5 with TRBJ2-1; D unresolved. The CDR3 runs to 10 residues. The germline V gene encodes CDR1 MNHEY and CDR2 SVGAGI. The CDR3 protein is CASSPQRPIF. The CDR3, as DNA: TGTGCCAGCAGCCCACAACGGCCCATCTTC.

V usage is TRBV6-2 or TRBV6-3 and J usage is TRBJ2-1; TRBD2 might be the D (6 bases). This CDR3 spans 14 amino acids. Germline CDR1 MNHEY, CDR2 SVGEGT. Deletions cut 9 bases from V and 9 bases from J, with 21 bases between. CDR3 in amino acids: CASGLAIGGSEQFF. The DNA for the CDR3 is TGTGCCAGTGGCTTAGCTATCGGAGGGAGTGAGCAGTTCTTC.

This clonotype is medium-sized by share. J is TRBJ2-1 and V is TRBV7-2; 9 nucleotides align to TRBD2. The CDR3 has 15 residues. V shed 2 bases, J shed 7 bases, and the junction held 6 bases outside the gene matches. The germline gives CDR1 SGHTA, CDR2 FQGNSA. Written as DNA, the CDR3 is TGTGCCAGCAGCTTATTAGCGCTAGCGGGAAATGAGCAGTTCTTC. Amino acid sequence: CASSLLALAGNEQFF.

This clonotype has ten or more counts. The J gene is TRBJ2-2, the V gene TRBV27, with 9 nucleotides matching TRBD1. The germline CDR1 and CDR2 sequences are MNHEY and SMNVEV (reference sequence). V was clipped by 11 bases and J by 5 bases; unmatched bases: 18. The CDR3 has 17 amino acids. This chain's CDR3 is CASTNYRGTGKTGELFF. The CDR3 coding sequence is TGTGCCTCAACCAATTACCGAGGGACAGGGAAAACCGGGGAGCTGTTTTTT.

This chain uses TRBV5-1 with TRBJ2-7; D assignment may be TRBD1 or TRBD2 (5 bases each). CDR3 length: 14 residues. The V gene lost 2 bases and the J gene lost 1 base, with 10 bases spanning the gap. Germline CDR1 is SGHRS and CDR2 is YFSETQ. The CDR3 loop is CASSFWDGSYEQYF. The CDR3 nucleotides read TGCGCCAGCAGCTTTTGGGACGGATCCTACGAGCAGTACTTC.

This clonotype was counted at least ten times. The V and J genes are TRBV29-1 and TRBJ2-5; 13 bases fit TRBD2. The V gene end was trimmed by 4 bases and the J gene end by 4 bases; junction bases not matched to a gene: 0. Germline V gene sequence: CDR1 SQVTM, CDR2 ANQGSEA. The CDR3 covers 13 residues. The chain's CDR3 is CSVGLAGGETQYF. The CDR3 DNA follows: TGCAGCGTTGGACTAGCGGGAGGAGAGACCCAGTACTTC.

This clonotype was seen a few times. The V and J genes are TRBV20-1 and TRBJ2-7; D perhaps matches TRBD1 (7 bases). CDR1 and CDR2 (germline): DFQATT, SNEGSKA (reference sequence). The CDR3 contains 12 residues. Trimming shortened V by 4 bases and J by 6 bases, and 13 bases separated the two germline ends. The CDR3 reads CSATRQGGEQYF. CDR3 DNA sequence: TGCAGTGCTACACGACAGGGAGGCGAGCAGTACTTC.

This chain connects TRBV5-5 to TRBJ2-3; 9 bases map to TRBD2. This CDR3 contains 17 residues. Germline loops: CDR1 SGHKS, CDR2 YYEKEE (reference sequence). The junction had 11 bases not matched to a gene; V was cut back by 1 base and J by 5 bases. The CDR3 DNA sequence: TGTGCCAGCAGCTTGATTGGGACTAGCAGATTCAAAGATACGCAGTATTTT. Translation: CASSLIGTSRFKDTQYF.

The chain links TRBV12-3 or TRBV12-4 to TRBJ2-6; D unresolved. This CDR3 is built from 12 residues. V shed 9 bases and J shed 0 bases, with 3 bases lying between them. Written as DNA, the CDR3 is TGTGCCAGGGACTCTGGGGCCAACGTCCTGACTTTC. Amino acids: CARDSGANVLTF.

The genes are TRBV4-3 and TRBJ1-1, with a possible D match to TRBD1 (5 bases). The V end was cut by 4 bases, the J end by 5 bases, with 11 bases between. This CDR3 is 13 amino acids long. From germline, CDR1 is LGHNA and CDR2 YSLEER. CDR3 protein: CASSRSGRTEAFF. The DNA for the CDR3 is TGCGCCAGCAGCCGCTCAGGGAGGACTGAAGCTTTCTTT.

In its sample, this clonotype was seen a few times. This chain joins TRBV12-3 or TRBV12-4 and TRBJ2-5; the D gene is possibly TRBD1 (5 bases). The CDR3 has 13 residues. V lost 5 bases and J lost 4, with 11 bases in between. CDR3 DNA sequence: TGTGCCAGCAGTCCAGGGTTCCGAGAGACCCAGTACTTC. It codes for CASSPGFRETQYF.

This clonotype was seen many times. The chain couples TRBV20-1 to TRBJ1-1, with D possibly matching TRBD1 (6 bases). V gave up 3 bases and J gave up 4 bases, with 9 bases separating them. Germline CDR1 reads DFQATT; CDR2 reads SNEGSKA (reference sequence). This CDR3 spans 12 amino acids. The CDR3 sequence is CSAREGGTEAFF. The CDR3 coding sequence is TGCAGTGCTAGGGAAGGGGGCACTGAAGCTTTCTTT.

Many counts were recorded for this clonotype. This rearrangement joins TRBV29-1 to TRBJ1-3; 7 bases align to TRBD1. Per germline, CDR1 SQVTM and CDR2 ANQGSEA. This CDR3 has 11 amino acids. V lost 3 bases, J lost 8 bases, and 1 base stayed unmatched. CDR3 loop: CSVDQGDTIYF. The CDR3 region has the DNA TGCAGCGTTGACCAGGGGGACACCATATATTTT.

There are a few counts of this clonotype. The chain is built from TRBV6-5 and TRBJ2-5; tentative D call: TRBD2 (6 bases). Germline V gives CDR1 MNHEY, CDR2 SVGAGI. This CDR3 has 11 amino acids. The V end was cut by 8 bases, the J end by 5 bases, with 9 bases between. The CDR3 region is CASGSGETQYF. The CDR3, as DNA: TGTGCCAGCGGGAGCGGGGAGACCCAGTACTTC.

This clonotype was observed at least ten times. This sequence joins TRBV20-1 and TRBJ1-1, with D possibly being TRBD1 (6 bases). The V gene lost 1 base and the J gene lost 5 bases, with 14 bases spanning the gap. Germline CDR1 DFQATT, CDR2 SNEGSKA (reference sequence). CDR3 length: 14 amino acids. CDR3 residues: CSARGGVRGTEAFF. The CDR3 DNA reads TGCAGTGCTAGAGGGGGGGTGAGGGGGACTGAAGCTTTCTTT.

This clonotype has more than one count but fewer than ten. J is TRBJ1-5 and V is TRBV12-3 or TRBV12-4, with D maybe TRBD1 (6 bases). The CDR3 has 14 residues. The ends were cut back, 6 bases at V and 0 bases at J, with 9 bases in the middle. CDR3 sequence: CASREDSSNQPQHF. The CDR3 nucleotides read TGTGCCAGCAGAGAGGACAGTAGCAATCAGCCCCAGCATTTT.

This clonotype has more than one count but fewer than ten. V is TRBV10-2 and J is TRBJ2-1; D is unresolved. Germline V gene data show CDR1 as WSHSY and CDR2 as SAAADI. There are 10 residues in the CDR3. V was shortened by 6 bases and J by 5 bases, with 2 bases between the two germline ends. CDR3 sequence (DNA): TGCGCCAGCAGCCACAATGAGCAGTTCTTC. It yields the protein CASSHNEQFF.

The V gene is TRBV3-1, the J gene TRBJ2-2, with D perhaps matching TRBD2 (6 bases). In germline, CDR1 is LGHDT, CDR2 YNNKEL (reference sequence). V was clipped by 1 base and J by 7 bases, with 13 bases between them. The CDR3 runs to 15 residues. This CDR3 reads CASSQGAYGGGELFF. CDR3 coding DNA: TGTGCCAGCAGCCAAGGCGCCTACGGGGGCGGGGAGCTGTTTTTT.

Ten or more counts support this clonotype. This chain links TRBV7-9 with TRBJ1-1, with 10 nucleotides matching TRBD1. This CDR3 has 15 amino acids. Unmatched junction bases numbered 6, after V lost 3 bases and J lost 5 bases. The germline V gene encodes CDR1 SEHNR and CDR2 FQNEAQ (reference sequence). CDR3: CASSLTGGAGTEAFF. CDR3 in DNA: TGTGCCAGCAGCTTGACAGGGGGCGCGGGGACTGAAGCTTTCTTT.

In its sample, this clonotype was seen many times. The chain links TRBV29-1 to TRBJ2-1, with D perhaps TRBD2 (6 bases). The V and J ends lost 0 bases and 4 bases respectively, with 13 bases between them. CDR3 size: 15 residues. The V gene's germline CDR1 is SQVTM and CDR2 ANQGSEA. The CDR3 DNA sequence: TGCAGCGTTGAAGAAAGTCTAGCGACGTACAATGAGCAGTTCTTC. As protein: CSVEESLATYNEQFF.

The chain carries TRBV5-1 and TRBJ2-6, with TRBD1 as a possible D gene (8 bases). Germline CDR1 and CDR2: SGHRS and YFSETQ. This CDR3 has 20 residues. The ends were cut back, 3 bases at V and 1 base at J, with 23 bases in the middle. The CDR3 spells CASSSVVLGQGGSGANVLTF. CDR3 bases: TGCGCCAGCAGCTCCGTCGTCCTTGGACAGGGAGGGTCTGGGGCCAACGTCCTGACTTTC.

The chain has TRBV27 and TRBJ2-5, with unresolved D. Germline V CDR1 and CDR2: MNHEY, SMNVEV (reference sequence). The CDR3 contains 14 residues. Trimming removed 7 bases at V and 7 bases at J, with 19 bases between. The CDR3 DNA sequence: TGTGCCAGCAATGTAGGGCCCCAATCTCGGACCCAGTACTTC. It codes for CASNVGPQSRTQYF.

This clonotype appeared many times. V usage is TRBV7-9 and J usage is TRBJ2-2, with 13 bases identical to TRBD2. The germline gives CDR1 SEHNR, CDR2 FQNEAQ (reference sequence). This CDR3 is 16 amino acids long. Trimming at V came to 6 bases and at J to 6 bases, leaving 7 bases not matched to a gene. This CDR3 reads CASRQGLAGAPGELFF. CDR3 DNA: TGTGCCAGCAGGCAAGGACTAGCGGGAGCCCCCGGGGAGCTGTTTTTT.

In this sample, this clonotype turned up a few times. The rearrangement links TRBV7-9 to TRBJ2-3; D unresolved. Trimming took off 3 bases at V and 0 bases at J, with 10 bases between the two ends. Germline lookup yields CDR1 SEHNR and CDR2 FQNEAQ (reference sequence). This CDR3 is built from 15 residues. The CDR3 loop is CASSFRISSTDTQYF. DNA for the CDR3: TGTGCCAGCAGCTTCAGGATCTCTAGCACAGATACGCAGTATTTT.